Each of the 23 T cell receptor beta chains below was sequenced from the same sample in a study of identical twins (TCRdb year 2016). The method behind the library was 5' RACE. The sample was run on an Illumina HiSeq 2000. TCRdb reran the public reads through fastp at Q25 and MiXCR, keeping productive beta chains. Rows with one shared CDR3 protein collapse into an entry with the most common genes and DNA. Present in this sample are 200,000 to 250,000 distinct CDR3 sequences, over 5.5% of which were seen just once. The ten largest account for approximately 14% of the sample. The data were also submitted as part of a second study, on T cells expressing NK-cell markers.

Sequences were obtained from CD8+ T cells sorted from blood. The receptors derive from a woman between 18 and 29 years old in good health.

This clonotype was recorded a few times. The CDR3 DNA follows: TGTGCCAGCAGCTCCGGAGGTCAATCGGATACGCAGTATTTT. This translates into CASSSGGQSDTQYF. The chain is built from TRBV11-3 and TRBJ2-3, with D possibly being TRBD2 (5 bases). Germline V CDR1 and CDR2: SGHNT, YENEEA. Trimming shortened V by 4 bases and J by 6 bases, and 14 bases separated the two germline ends. CDR3 length: 14 amino acids. The whole variable domain, filled in from reference TRBV11-3 and TRBJ2-3, reads EAGVVQSPRYKIIEKKQPVAFWCNPISGHNTLYWYLQNLGQGPELLIRYENEEAVDDSQLPKDRFSAERLKGVDSTLKIQPAELGDSAVYLCASSSGGQSDTQYFGPGTRLTVL.

This clonotype was counted many times. The chain is built from TRBV5-5 and TRBJ1-4, with TRBD1 as a possible D gene (6 bases). CDR1 SGHKS and CDR2 YYEKEE come from the germline V gene (reference sequence). The V gene lost 0 bases and the J gene lost 8 bases, with 14 bases spanning the gap. The CDR3 contains 15 residues. The CDR3 region has the DNA TGTGCCAGCAGCTTGGAGGGGGACGACGTGGAAAAACTGTTTTTT. Encoded protein: CASSLEGDDVEKLFF.

This clonotype was counted ten times or more. The chain carries TRBV20-1 and TRBJ2-1; D is perhaps TRBD2 (5 bases). The CDR3 consists of 14 residues. V lost 6 bases and J 9 bases, leaving 21 bases between the germline ends. The V gene's germline CDR1 is DFQATT and CDR2 SNEGSKA (reference sequence). The CDR3 nucleotides read TGCAGTGCCTTTGGAAGTCGGGGAGCGGCTGAGCAGTTCTTC. This sequence encodes CSAFGSRGAAEQFF.

This clonotype was seen at least ten times. The chain recombines TRBV11-2 with TRBJ2-5, with 12 bases aligning to TRBD2. J was trimmed by 4 bases and V by 0 bases; bases with no gene match: 9. Germline assignment: CDR1 SGHAT and CDR2 FQNNGV. The CDR3 spans 18 residues. Here the CDR3 reads CASSLDFRTSGDRETQYF. The DNA for the CDR3 is TGTGCCAGCAGCTTAGATTTCCGGACTAGCGGGGACAGAGAGACCCAGTACTTC.

Only a few counts were recorded for this clonotype. V is TRBV18 and J is TRBJ2-4; a weak D match, TRBD2 (6 bases). The germline V and J ends were trimmed by 2 bases and 0 bases, with 14 bases remaining between them. Per the germline V gene, CDR1 is KGHSH and CDR2 is LQKENI. The CDR3 has 17 amino acids. CDR3 loop: CASSPWAEGIAKNIQYF. In DNA, the CDR3 is TGTGCCAGCTCACCATGGGCGGAGGGGATAGCCAAAAACATTCAGTACTTC.

The chain carries TRBV2 and TRBJ2-7; a weak D match, TRBD1 (5 bases). CDR1 SNHLY and CDR2 FYNNEI come from the germline V gene. This CDR3 region has 12 residues. Trimming left V 4 bases short and J 5 bases short, with 9 bases between. This chain's CDR3 is CASSGVRDEQYF. As DNA, the CDR3 is TGTGCCAGCAGTGGAGTCAGGGACGAGCAGTACTTC.

This clonotype has just a few counts. V and J are TRBV11-3 and TRBJ2-3; D is unresolved. The ends were cut back, 5 bases at V and 2 bases at J, with 14 bases in the middle. The V gene's germline CDR1 is SGHNT and CDR2 YENEEA. This CDR3 comprises 15 residues. In DNA form, the CDR3 reads TGTGCCAGCAGCCGTTTTTCAGATTACACAGATACGCAGTATTTT. It codes for CASSRFSDYTDTQYF.

This clonotype has ten or more counts. The gene calls are TRBV12-3 or TRBV12-4 and TRBJ2-2, with D tentatively TRBD1 (7 bases). This CDR3 region has 15 residues. V lost 7 bases to trimming and J lost 2 bases, with 14 bases between them. CDR3 loop: CASTPRDRNTGELFF. CDR3 nucleotide sequence: TGTGCCAGCACCCCGCGGGACAGAAACACCGGGGAGCTGTTTTTT.

This clonotype was recorded many times. This sequence joins TRBV5-6 and TRBJ2-1; TRBD2 matches 7 bases. Germline V gene sequence: CDR1 SGHDT, CDR2 YYEEEE. CDR3 length: 15 amino acids. V lost 4 bases, J lost 5 bases, and 9 bases stayed unmatched. The CDR3 DNA reads as TGTGCCAGCAGCCCTGTAGGAGCGGGGAACAATGAGCAGTTCTTC. Translated, it gives CASSPVGAGNNEQFF.

This clonotype showed up many times. The V and J genes are TRBV20-1 and TRBJ2-1, with 14 bases lining up with TRBD2. The trim removed 0 bases at V and 2 bases at J, leaving 6 bases unmatched. The length of the CDR3 is 18 residues. Per germline, CDR1 DFQATT and CDR2 SNEGSKA (reference sequence). CDR3 DNA: TGCAGTGCTAGAGATCAAAAGGGACTAGCGGGGGCCTACAATGAGCAGTTCTTC. Its protein is CSARDQKGLAGAYNEQFF.

This clonotype was seen only a few times. This chain joins TRBV6-1 and TRBJ1-5; TRBD1 might be the D (5 bases). The germline V and J ends were trimmed by 8 bases and 0 bases, with 14 bases remaining between them. The CDR3 totals 15 residues. Germline-derived CDR1 and CDR2 are MNHNS and SASEGT. The CDR3 DNA follows: TGTGCCAGCGGACTAGGGGCTTATAGCAATCAGCCCCAGCATTTT. This translates into CASGLGAYSNQPQHF.

This clonotype has just a few counts. This chain uses TRBV19 with TRBJ1-5, with D possibly matching TRBD1 (6 bases). Trimming removed 5 bases at V and 5 bases at J, with 13 bases between. In germline, CDR1 is LNHDA, CDR2 SQIVND (reference sequence). The CDR3 sequence is 14 residues long. CDR3 in DNA: TGTGCCAGTAGTGGTGGGGGGCGCCATCAGCCCCAGCATTTT. Translated, it gives CASSGGGRHQPQHF.

The chain links TRBV6-5 to TRBJ2-7; 8 bases agree with TRBD1. Germline V gene lookup returns CDR1 MNHEY and CDR2 SVGAGI. The CDR3 covers 14 residues. V shed 0 bases, J shed 6 bases, and the junction held 4 bases outside the gene matches. The CDR3 loop reads CASSYSRTGSEQYF. For the CDR3, the DNA is TGTGCCAGCAGTTACTCACGGACAGGGAGCGAGCAGTACTTC.

This clonotype was observed a few times. The chain recombines TRBV6-4 with TRBJ1-1; 7 bases are a match to TRBD1. The germline gives CDR1 MRHNA, CDR2 SNTAGT. This CDR3 is 13 amino acids long. The J segment lost 7 bases and the V segment lost 2 bases, leaving 4 bases of the junction unmatched. The DNA of the CDR3 is TGTGCCAGCAGTGACGCGACAGGGCGTGAAGCTTTCTTT. Translation gives CASSDATGREAFF.

Note on this clonotype: A read error may produce the germline difference seen at one junction end. This rearrangement joins TRBV6-1 to TRBJ2-7, with TRBD2 matching 11 bases. The CDR3 extends over 16 amino acids. The germline V gene has CDR1 MNHNS and CDR2 SASEGT. As DNA, the CDR3 is TGTGCCATCAGTGAATGGGTGACTAGCGGGACCTACGAGCAGTACTTC. This gives the protein CAISEWVTSGTYEQYF.

This clonotype came up many times. V usage is TRBV15 and J usage is TRBJ2-7; 7 bases fit TRBD1. V lost 0 bases and J lost 4; bases outside the gene matches: 9. Germline V gene data show CDR1 as LNHNV and CDR2 as YYDKDF (reference sequence). The CDR3 sequence is 16 residues long. CDR3 sequence (DNA): TGTGCCACCAGCAGAGATCGGGCAGGGGGTTCGTACGAGCAGTACTTC. Amino acids: CATSRDRAGGSYEQYF.

There are many counts of this clonotype. The V call is TRBV10-2, the J call TRBJ2-5, with D perhaps TRBD1 (6 bases). Germline CDR1 is WSHSY and CDR2 is SAAADI. V lost 3 bases, J lost 4 bases, and 21 bases lay in between. The CDR3 spans 17 residues. The CDR3 sequence: CASSDLRQGPYGETQYF. The CDR3 coding sequence is TGCGCCAGCAGTGATTTGCGGCAGGGGCCTTACGGAGAGACCCAGTACTTC.

This clonotype was seen many times. CDR3 sequence: CASSLGIAKNIQYF. The DNA for the CDR3 is TGTGCCAGCAGCTTAGGAATAGCCAAAAACATTCAGTACTTC. The chain has TRBV7-9 and TRBJ2-4, with D unresolved. Germline V gives CDR1 SEHNR, CDR2 FQNEAQ (reference sequence). V dropped 1 base and J dropped 0 bases, with 4 bases sitting between them. This CDR3 region has 14 residues.

This clonotype was recorded a few times. The chain joins TRBV6-2 or TRBV6-3 to TRBJ1-1, with TRBD1 matching 9 bases. This CDR3 contains 14 residues. The V gene end was trimmed by 8 bases and the J gene end by 4 bases; junction bases not matched to a gene: 8. Per germline, CDR1 MNHEY and CDR2 SVGEGT. The CDR3 nucleotides are TGTGCCAGCGAAATACGACAGGGGGGCACTGAAGCTTTCTTT. As protein: CASEIRQGGTEAFF.

This clonotype turned up a few times. This chain links TRBV10-2 with TRBJ2-1, with TRBD2 as a possible D gene (5 bases). The germline V gene has CDR1 WSHSY and CDR2 SAAADI. Trimming took off 5 bases at V and 6 bases at J, with 20 bases between the two ends. The CDR3 spans 16 residues. The CDR3 is CASSLLVGVSGNEQFF. The CDR3 DNA reads TGCGCCAGCAGTCTCCTGGTGGGAGTGTCGGGCAATGAGCAGTTCTTC.

This chain connects TRBV27 to TRBJ2-1, with 9 bases identical to TRBD1. This CDR3 has 15 residues. Trimming at V came to 5 bases and at J to 4 bases, leaving 6 bases not matched to a gene. In germline, CDR1 is MNHEY, CDR2 SMNVEV (reference sequence). In DNA, the CDR3 is TGTGCCAGCAGTCATAGGACAGGGGCGTACAATGAGCAGTTCTTC. Its translation: CASSHRTGAYNEQFF.

The sample holds a few counts of this clonotype. The V gene is TRBV27, the J gene TRBJ2-1; D not resolved. Trimming shortened V by 0 bases and J by 7 bases, and 7 bases separated the two germline ends. The CDR3 extends over 13 amino acids. The germline gives CDR1 MNHEY, CDR2 SMNVEV (reference sequence). CDR3 nucleotides: TGTGCCAGCAGTTTATCGAGACCTAATGAGCAGTTCTTC. This encodes CASSLSRPNEQFF.

This clonotype was counted ten times or more. The chain joins TRBV12-3 or TRBV12-4 to TRBJ2-5; D is ambiguous. The CDR3 runs to 11 residues. V was clipped by 7 bases and J by 5 bases, with 8 bases between them. CDR3 region: CASKLMETQYF. CDR3 nucleotide sequence: TGTGCCAGCAAACTTATGGAGACCCAGTACTTC.